Here is one T cell receptor (beta chain) with its context. Its antigen is not yet known. No base-level quality is on record; no much larger clone is a single base apart. This entry is derived from a study of blood T cell repertoires in COVID-19 (dated by TCRdb to 2020 to 2022). Concerning the study at large: Samples covering the acute and convalescent phases of COVID-19 were provided by collaborators in the United States, Italy and Spain. The prospective study material was composed of cDNA or gDNA derived from T cells, B-cell-depleted T cells, or PBMCs. The dataset comprised deeply sampled blood TCRbeta repertoires from subjects exposed to, actively infected with, or recovered from COVID-19. The repertoires were made available in a free public database intended to serve as a resource for research on the immune response to SARS-CoV-2. The samples were drawn from the first 160 participants of the ongoing ImmuneRACE study and from over a thousand subjects provided by 6 global collaborators. Sample metadata almost always included a de-identified subject ID, COVID-19 status, age in years and sex. Where available, HLA class I and class II types were obtained from metadata supplied by the sample provider rather than from assay-based typing. What the research found in general, with its limitations: The quantity of clinical and demographic metadata differed by source and by participant and was supplied without curation.

Collaborating institutions collected whole blood in K2EDTA tubes following their own protocols. For TCRbeta analysis, collaborators shipped samples in one of three forms: frozen whole blood, isolated PBMCs, or DNA extracted from either of those sample types. The germline V gene (reference sequence) provides CDR1 GTSNPN and CDR2 SVGIG. The CDR3 contains 14 residues, cysteine and phenylalanine counted. The sequence is cut down to CDR3 DNA, 42 bases in frame from base 1. Here V drops 4 bases and J drops 6 bases, and the junction holds 8 bases not matched to any gene. The immunoSEQ Assay, a bias-controlled multiplex PCR, was used to amplify TCRbeta CDR3 regions from genomic DNA. From the authors' description of their analysis: Within the assay, amplification of reference gene primers was used to estimate how many nucleated cells each sample contained. Sequence reads were collapsed and filtered to measure the absolute abundance of every unique TCRbeta CDR3 rearrangement. Productive Simpson clonality was computed per sample as the square root of Simpson's diversity index over productive rearrangements. TCRdb holds this immuneACCESS table with in-frame rearrangements only. Some clones are missing; in checked studies, unresolved V genes explain under half, and the rest has no known cause. The D gene and trimming were derived from the DNA, and the V and J assignments and clone size from that table. The sample contains approximately 120,000 clones, roughly 80% of them found a single time. About 4.5% of the sample is in the top ten clones.

Sequencing was performed on peripheral blood. The origin of this receptor is a human donor in a cohort sampled during active or convalescent COVID-19. The receptor chain draws on TRBV30 and TRBJ2-4; 8 bases in between match TRBD2. CDR3 region: CAWITAGEPNIQYF. The nucleotide sequence reads as follows: TGTGCCTGGATTACAGCGGGAGAGCCAAACATTCAGTACTTC.